This T cell receptor (beta chain) emerged from a study of Ad26.COV2.S vaccination and SARS-CoV-2 variants. The CDR3 runs 16 residues. Germline V lookup: CDR1 ENHRY, CDR2 SYGVKD. J gave up 5 bases and V 3 bases, and 11 bases lay outside the gene matches. Treatment given: roughly 20 received Ad26.COV2.S at low or high dose, single or two shots; 5 received placebo; per-sample allocation not given. Specimen acquisition occurred on day 63 following the initial vaccine or placebo injection. Libraries were prepared by immunoSEQ multiplex PCR; TCRdb keeps only in-frame clonotypes and omits some of them. There are about 680,000 clones in the sample; 80% to 90% occur only once, and roughly 1.5% lies in the top ten.

The starting material was peripheral blood, obtained in a trial of Ad26.COV2.S vaccine versus placebo. The genes are TRBV10-3 and TRBJ2-3; 7 bases are shared with TRBD2. The sequence derives from a person between 18 and 60 years old who received the Ad26.COV2.S COVID-19 vaccine or a placebo. The CDR3 bases are TGTGCCATCAGTGATGTGGGGCCGAGCGGGGAAGATACGCAGTATTTT. This codes for CAISDVGPSGEDTQYF.